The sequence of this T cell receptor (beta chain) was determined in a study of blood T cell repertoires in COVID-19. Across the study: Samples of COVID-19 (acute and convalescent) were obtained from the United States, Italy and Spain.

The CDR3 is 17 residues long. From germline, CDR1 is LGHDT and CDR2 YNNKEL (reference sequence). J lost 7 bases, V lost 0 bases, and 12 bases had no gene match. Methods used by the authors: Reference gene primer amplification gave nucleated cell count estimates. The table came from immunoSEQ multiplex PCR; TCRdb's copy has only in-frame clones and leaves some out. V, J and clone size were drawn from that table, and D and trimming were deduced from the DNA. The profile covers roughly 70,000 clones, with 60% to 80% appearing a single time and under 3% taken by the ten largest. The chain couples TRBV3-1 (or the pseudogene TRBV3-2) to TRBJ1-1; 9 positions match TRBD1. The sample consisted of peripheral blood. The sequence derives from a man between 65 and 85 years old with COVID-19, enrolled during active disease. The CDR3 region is CASSQDPGTGPRREAFF. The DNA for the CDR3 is TGTGCCAGCAGCCAAGATCCGGGGACAGGGCCCCGACGTGAAGCTTTCTTT.